The 16 T cell receptor beta chains below all came from one sample that was sequenced in a study of identical twins. TCRdb called the 5' RACE reads again in MiXCR, with one record for every CDR3 protein. The data hold some 900,000 distinct CDR3 sequences, with more than 9% observed a single time. The data were also submitted as part of a second study, on yellow fever vaccine responses in identical twins.

Sequenced input: PBMCs. The receptors come from a woman younger than 35 in good health.

This clonotype was seen repeatedly, ten times or more. The chain couples TRBV18 to TRBJ2-5; tentative D call: TRBD2 (6 bases). Trimming took 8 bases from V and 0 from J, leaving 13 bases between them. Germline V CDR1 and CDR2: KGHSH, LQKENI. This CDR3 spans 14 amino acids. Here the CDR3 reads CASSPRGYQETQYF. CDR3 DNA sequence: TGTGCCAGCAGCCCCCGGGGGTACCAAGAGACCCAGTACTTC.

This sequence joins TRBV20-1 and TRBJ2-5; 10 bases align to TRBD2. V lost 5 bases and J lost 4; bases outside the gene matches: 10. This CDR3 is 15 amino acids long. Germline CDR1 and CDR2: DFQATT and SNEGSKA (reference sequence). CDR3 residues: CSAFSGRPERETQYF. DNA of the CDR3: TGCAGTGCTTTTAGCGGGAGGCCCGAGAGAGAGACCCAGTACTTC.

Only a few counts were recorded for this clonotype. The chain uses TRBV29-1 and TRBJ2-5; TRBD1 is a possible D gene (6 bases). Trimming left V 4 bases short and J 5 bases short, with 14 bases between. In germline, CDR1 is SQVTM, CDR2 ANQGSEA. This CDR3 contains 13 residues. The CDR3 nucleotides are TGCAGCGTTGCCAGGGGCAGAGGGGAGACCCAGTACTTC. As protein: CSVARGRGETQYF. Full variable domain (rest looked up from reference TRBV29-1 and TRBJ2-5): SAVISQKPSRDICQRGTSLTIQCQVDSQVTMMFWYRQQPGQSLTLIATANQGSEATYESGFVIDKFPISRPNLTFSTLTVSNMSPEDSSIYLCSVARGRGETQYFGPGTRLLVL.

This clonotype was recorded a few times. This rearrangement joins TRBV28 to TRBJ1-1, with TRBD1 matching over 9 bases. The CDR3 is made up of 16 amino acids. V trimming: 3 bases; J trimming: 3 bases; junction bases outside the gene matches: 8. Germline-derived CDR1 and CDR2 are MDHEN and SYDVKM. CDR3 in amino acids: CASSLKGTGIDTEAFF. The CDR3 nucleotides are TGTGCCAGCAGTTTGAAAGGGACAGGGATCGACACTGAAGCTTTCTTT.

The chain carries TRBV2 and TRBJ2-5; D could derive from TRBD1 or TRBD2 (6 bases each). Germline-derived CDR1 and CDR2 are SNHLY and FYNNEI. CDR3 size: 14 residues. V lost 3 bases and J lost 7, with 15 bases in between. The CDR3 loop is CASSDTIGGGTQYF. In nucleotides, the CDR3 is TGTGCCAGCAGTGATACGATAGGGGGAGGGACCCAGTACTTC.

The CDR3 loop reads CASSVDYRGLAGQETQYF. CDR3 sequence (DNA): TGTGCCAGCAGCGTCGACTACCGGGGACTAGCGGGCCAAGAGACCCAGTACTTC. V gene TRBV9 combines with J gene TRBJ2-5; 12 positions agree with TRBD2. The CDR3 has 18 residues. Unmatched junction bases numbered 9, after V lost 2 bases and J lost 1 base. The V gene's germline CDR1 is SGDLS and CDR2 YYNGEE.

V usage is TRBV7-3 and J usage is TRBJ2-7, with D tentatively TRBD1 (6 bases). V lost 3 bases, J lost 4 bases, and 16 bases lay in between. CDR1 and CDR2 from the germline V gene are SGHTA and FQGTGA. CDR3 length: 15 amino acids. DNA of the CDR3: TGTGCCAGCAGCTTCGAACAGGGTCTGGGGTACGAGCAGTACTTC. It translates to CASSFEQGLGYEQYF.

Ten or more counts support this clonotype. This chain joins TRBV28 and TRBJ2-7; the D gene is possibly TRBD2 (5 bases). The CDR3 is 14 residues long. The germline gives CDR1 MDHEN, CDR2 SYDVKM. V was pared by 5 bases and J by 4 bases, with 15 bases between. The DNA for the CDR3 is TGTGCCAGCAGTAGTACCGGGAAGACATACGAGCAGTACGTC. It translates to CASSSTGKTYEQYV.

This clonotype appeared a few times. The chain recombines TRBV29-1 with TRBJ1-1; possibly TRBD1 for D (6 bases). Germline values: CDR1 SQVTM, CDR2 ANQGSEA. This CDR3 region has 13 residues. Trimming shortened V by 7 bases and J by 0 bases, and 12 bases separated the two germline ends. The CDR3 spells CSETGQLNTEAFF. The DNA for the CDR3 is TGCAGCGAAACCGGACAGCTGAACACTGAAGCTTTCTTT. Variable domain in full (rest from reference TRBV29-1 and TRBJ1-1): SAVISQKPSRDICQRGTSLTIQCQVDSQVTMMFWYRQQPGQSLTLIATANQGSEATYESGFVIDKFPISRPNLTFSTLTVSNMSPEDSSIYLCSETGQLNTEAFFGQGTRLTVV.

This sequence joins TRBV28 and TRBJ2-3; TRBD2 matches at 10 bases. Looked up from germline, CDR1 is MDHEN and CDR2 is SYDVKM. With 5 bases clipped from V and 6 bases from J, the junction kept 14 bases outside the gene matches. The CDR3 has 17 amino acids. The CDR3 loop reads CASSNGLAERLRDTQYF. The CDR3 nucleotides read TGTGCCAGCAGTAATGGACTAGCGGAGAGGTTACGGGATACGCAGTATTTT.

Note on this clonotype: At one end the junction does not follow the germline gene, possibly because of a read error. This chain connects TRBV12-3 or TRBV12-4 to TRBJ2-6; 9 bases are a match to TRBD1. The CDR3 contains 19 residues. The CDR3 is CARSLARDRVFGGANVLTF. DNA of the CDR3: TGTGCCCGCAGTTTAGCACGGGACAGGGTATTCGGCGGGGCCAACGTCCTGACTTTC.

Notes on this clonotype: A read error is possible here, since a much larger clone lies one base away. The V gene is TRBV10-2, the J gene TRBJ2-3; D ambiguous. The CDR3 loop spans 14 amino acids. The germline V and J ends were trimmed by 10 bases and 3 bases, with 17 bases remaining between them. Germline values: CDR1 WSHSY, CDR2 SAAADI. CDR3 nucleotides: TGCGCCACTTCGAGTGGTGGATCGACAGATACGCAGTATTTT. Its protein product is CATSSGGSTDTQYF.

This chain links TRBV12-3 or TRBV12-4 with TRBJ1-1; possible D gene TRBD1, 5 bases. With 7 bases removed from V and 2 bases from J, the gap between germline ends came to 14 bases. This CDR3 contains 14 residues. The CDR3 coding sequence is TGTGCCAGCACTCCGGGACCGGTAAACACTGAAGCTTTCTTT. Encoded protein: CASTPGPVNTEAFF.

This clonotype was counted ten times or more. J is TRBJ2-3 and V is TRBV6-5; possibly TRBD2 for D (6 bases). CDR1 and CDR2 (germline): MNHEY, SVGAGI. Trimming cost V 0 bases and J 5 bases, with 12 bases left between them. CDR3 length: 15 amino acids. The CDR3 sequence: CASSYSAGRGDTQYF. CDR3 coding DNA: TGTGCCAGCAGTTACTCGGCGGGAAGGGGAGATACGCAGTATTTT.

This clonotype has ten or more counts. This chain connects TRBV12-3 or TRBV12-4 to TRBJ2-7; 9 positions match TRBD1. V was clipped by 4 bases and J by 3 bases; unmatched bases: 13. This CDR3 contains 17 residues. The CDR3 is CASSSAGQGPSSYEQYF. CDR3 in DNA: TGTGCCAGCAGTTCAGCGGGACAGGGCCCCTCGAGCTACGAGCAGTACTTC.

The sample holds a few counts of this clonotype. This chain joins TRBV15 and TRBJ1-1, with D unresolved. CDR1 is LNHNV, CDR2 YYDKDF, per germline (reference sequence). Trimming shortened V by 0 bases and J by 4 bases, and 9 bases separated the two germline ends. This CDR3 region has 14 residues. The CDR3 loop reads CATSRDGVGTEAFF. CDR3 sequence (DNA): TGTGCCACCAGCAGAGATGGGGTGGGCACTGAAGCTTTCTTT.